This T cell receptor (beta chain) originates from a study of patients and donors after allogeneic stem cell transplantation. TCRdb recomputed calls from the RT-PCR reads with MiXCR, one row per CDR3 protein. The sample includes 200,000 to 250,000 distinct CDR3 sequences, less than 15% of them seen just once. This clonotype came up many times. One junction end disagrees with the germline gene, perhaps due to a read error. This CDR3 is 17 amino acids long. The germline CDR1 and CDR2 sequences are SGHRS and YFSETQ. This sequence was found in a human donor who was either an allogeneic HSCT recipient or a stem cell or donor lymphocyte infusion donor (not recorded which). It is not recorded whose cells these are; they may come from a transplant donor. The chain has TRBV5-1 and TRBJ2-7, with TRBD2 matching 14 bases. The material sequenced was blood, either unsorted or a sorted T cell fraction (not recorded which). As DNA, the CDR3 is TGCGCCAGCACCTTGACTAGCGGGGGGGCCGGGATCTACGAGCAGTACTTC. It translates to CASTLTSGGAGIYEQYF. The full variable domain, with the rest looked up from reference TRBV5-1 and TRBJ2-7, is KAGVTQTPRYLIKTRGQQVTLSCSPISGHRSVSWYQQTPGQGLQFLFEYFSETQRNKGNFPGRFSGRQFSNSRSEMNVSTLELGDSALYLCASTLTSGGAGIYEQYFGPGTRLTVT.